Below are 3 T cell receptor beta chains sequenced from a single sample in a study of spatial heterogeneity in lung cancer (dated by TCRdb to between 2018 and 2020). The sample's time point label, decoded: sample taken at primary tumor resection. Receptor libraries were prepared by 5' RACE. Sequencing instrument: NextSeq 500. The public reads were quality trimmed at Q25 with fastp and then assembled into clones with MiXCR by TCRdb, keeping productive beta chains. A single entry per CDR3 protein holds the most common genes and DNA from its merged rows. This sample is represented by roughly 48,000 distinct CDR3 sequences; 5.3% of them were singletons. The ten top clones hold around 10% of the sample. The sample in question was PBMCs, obtained at surgery. These TCRs come from a male donor with early-stage non-small cell lung cancer.

Many counts were recorded for this clonotype. This chain connects TRBV7-6 to TRBJ2-7; 8 bases line up with TRBD1. CDR1 is SGHVS and CDR2 is FNYEAQ in the germline V gene. The junction had 5 bases not matched to a gene; V was cut back by 1 base and J by 3 bases. The CDR3 contains 15 residues. CDR3 residues: CASSLDQGASYEQYF. The CDR3 DNA follows: TGTGCCAGCAGCTTAGACCAGGGGGCGAGCTACGAGCAGTACTTC.

Ten or more counts support this clonotype. The chain links TRBV10-3 to TRBJ1-5; 8 bases match TRBD1. The CDR3 sequence is 14 residues long. Losses at the gene ends were 6 bases for V and 7 bases for J; bases not matched to a gene: 8. Looked up from germline, CDR1 is ENHRY and CDR2 is SYGVKD. This CDR3 is CAIREDRGGQPQHF. Written as DNA, the CDR3 is TGTGCCATCAGGGAAGACAGGGGAGGGCAGCCCCAGCATTTT.

This clonotype was counted at least ten times. The chain recombines TRBV28 with TRBJ1-2; 7 nucleotides match TRBD1. Trimming took 3 bases from V and 6 from J; bases not matched to a gene: 4. Germline loops: CDR1 MDHEN, CDR2 SYDVKM. The CDR3 has 13 residues. The CDR3 spells CASSFGTADGYTF. In nucleotides, the CDR3 is TGTGCCAGCAGTTTTGGGACAGCCGATGGCTACACCTTC.